The T cell receptor (beta chain) described here comes from a study of CD8+ T cells in alopecia areata. For the study at large: At a dose of 5 to 10 mg twice daily, oral tofacitinib was given to treated patients.

The authors extracted RNA and reverse transcribed it into cDNA as the sequencing template. Data came from immunoSEQ multiplex PCR; TCRdb stores just in-frame clones and leaves some out. The sample lists some 210,000 clones, 50% to 60% occurring once. Germline CDR1 and CDR2: KGHSH and LQKENI. V was pared by 5 bases and J by 2 bases, with 15 bases between. The CDR3 spans 15 residues. This TCR was sampled from a human donor with alopecia areata. Source: CD4+ T cells sorted from blood, taken at week 0. This rearrangement joins TRBV18 to TRBJ1-2; D may be TRBD1 (5 bases). The CDR3 DNA reads TGTGCCAGCTCAGCCCGCGACCCAGGGAACTATGGCTACACCTTC. Protein product: CASSARDPGNYGYTF. The full variable domain, completed using reference TRBV18 and TRBJ1-2, is NAGVMQNPRHLVRRRGQEARLRCSPMKGHSHVYWYRQLPEEGLKFMVYLQKENIIDESGMPKERFSAEFPKEGPSILRIQQVVRGDSAAYFCASSARDPGNYGYTFGSGTRLTVV.